This T cell receptor (beta chain) was identified in a study of CD8 T cells in Susac syndrome (dated by TCRdb to between 2017 and 2020). About the study as a whole: The study used repertoire sequencing to test whether antigen drove CD8+ T cell activation and differentiation in Susac syndrome. General study outcomes and caveats: The study acknowledged that relatively few individuals were included in the TCR sequencing and HLA analysis.

RNA was extracted using the RNeasy kit, and about 0.5 to 1 ug of the RNA was reverse transcribed with random hexamers. The immunoSEQ multiplex PCR assay, which covers 54 Vbeta and 13 Jbeta segments, was used to amplify TCR beta CDR3 regions. Bias from PCR amplification was corrected by using a synthetic template baseline for primer optimization and for computational correction. As for the original processing: Reads were assigned to V, D and J genes according to IMGT and analyzed in immunoSEQ Analyzer, with only productive sequences retained. Clonality was computed as one minus Shannon entropy normalized by log2 of the number of productive unique sequences. Public and private clones were assessed among the 100 most prevalent clones of each patient and control. Susac-specific clones were defined as absent from healthy and MS cohorts, over a thousand published viral clones and other ImmuneACCESS disease sequences. Starting from the raw public reads, TCRdb applied fastp trimming at Q25, assembled clones with MiXCR and retained in-frame beta chains. Rows are unified per CDR3 protein, each entry keeping the most common DNA and genes. TCRdb's processing, not the study's, gives the V and J calls here. In this sample the table shows more than 90,000 distinct CDR3 sequences, more than 85% of which occur a single time. The top ten constitute roughly 0.088% of the sample.

The CDR3 covers 9 residues, taking in both the cysteine and the phenylalanine. The kept DNA is CDR3 alone, 27 bases in frame from the first base. At the junction V is shortened by 3 bases and J by 7 bases, with 0 bases in between. The germline V gene (reference sequence) sets CDR1 to SSHAT and CDR2 to FNYEAQ. Peripheral blood CD8+ and CD4+ T cells from healthy donors, Susac syndrome patients and multiple sclerosis patients were profiled using high-throughput TCR beta sequencing. The multiple sclerosis controls were treatment-naive patients whose relapsing-remitting disease, either stable or active, fulfilled the revised McDonald criteria. CD8+ TEMRA cells were enriched by FACS, while bulk CD8+ and CD4+ T cells were purified by magnetic negative isolation. Blood was drawn into EDTA tubes, processed within 24 hours, and PBMCs were isolated by density gradient centrifugation. PBMCs intended for TCR sequencing were cryopreserved in liquid nitrogen and were subsequently thawed in a 37 degrees C water bath. The sorted or isolated CD4+, CD8+ and CD8+ TEMRA cells reached a purity of at least 90%.

As to this clonotype: Its recognized antigen is unknown. Base qualities are not provided; no much larger clone lies one nucleotide away.

Sequenced input: CD4+ T cells from PBMCs. This receptor was identified in a human donor with multiple sclerosis. The sequence is built from TRBV7-7 and TRBJ1-2; the D segment cannot be called with confidence. The DNA is TGTGCCAGCAGCTTTGGCTACACCTTC. Its translation reads: CASSFGYTF.